The 29 T cell receptor beta chains below come from one sample, sequenced in a study of identical twins. TCRdb recomputed calls from the 5' RACE reads with MiXCR, one row per CDR3 protein. The repertoire includes 200,000 to 250,000 distinct CDR3 sequences, 6% to 8.5% of them detected once, and about 5.8% sits in the top ten. In addition, the sample was reused for a study of yellow fever vaccine responses in identical twins.

The sequencing sample was made of CD8+ T cells sorted from blood. Source of these receptors: a woman in her late teens or twenties in good health.

The chain couples TRBV27 to TRBJ2-2; no clear D gene. V was cut by 0 bases and J by 6 bases, with 11 bases left in between. This CDR3 is 15 amino acids long. The germline gives CDR1 MNHEY, CDR2 SMNVEV (reference sequence). The chain's CDR3 is CASSLSPPGSGELFF. CDR3 nucleotides: TGTGCCAGCAGTTTATCGCCCCCTGGGTCCGGGGAGCTGTTTTTT.

This sequence joins TRBV11-2 and TRBJ2-3, with 8 bases lining up with TRBD2. Per the germline V gene, CDR1 is SGHAT and CDR2 is FQNNGV. The length of the CDR3 is 17 residues. The trim removed 5 bases at V and 1 base at J, leaving 11 bases unmatched. The CDR3 sequence is CASSQTPGLGGTDTQYF. CDR3 DNA sequence: TGTGCCAGCAGCCAAACCCCGGGACTAGGGGGCACAGATACGCAGTATTTT.

Of note for this clonotype: A much larger clone lies one base from this, so it may be a read error. The genes are TRBV10-3 and TRBJ2-7, with TRBD2 as a possible D gene (6 bases). This CDR3 contains 16 residues. Per germline, CDR1 ENHRY and CDR2 SYGVKD. The CDR3: CAISEGGKRFSYEQHF. The CDR3 DNA reads as TGTGCCATCAGTGAGGGGGGGAAAAGGTTCTCCTACGAGCAGCACTTC.

This clonotype was detected a few times. This CDR3 is CASSLESRSQETQYF. The CDR3 region has the DNA TGTGCCAGCAGCTTAGAGAGCAGGAGCCAAGAGACCCAGTACTTC. The chain is built from TRBV7-7 and TRBJ2-5; no firm D call. CDR1 is SSHAT and CDR2 is FNYEAQ in the germline V gene (reference sequence). Trimming cost V 1 base and J 1 base, with 10 bases left between them. The CDR3 runs to 15 residues.

Only a few counts were recorded for this clonotype. The chain recombines TRBV23-1 with TRBJ2-7; D is undetermined. Being an ORF, TRBV23-1 has a function that is uncertain. The V end lost 2 bases, the J end lost 2 bases, and 7 bases lay between the germline ends. This CDR3 spans 13 amino acids. The CDR3 sequence is CASSQSKTYEQYV. DNA for the CDR3: TGCGCCAGCAGTCAAAGCAAAACCTACGAGCAGTACGTC.

The chain is built from TRBV28 and TRBJ2-1, with 8 bases aligning to TRBD2. V was pared by 5 bases and J by 7 bases, with 4 bases of the junction left unmatched. Germline V CDR1 and CDR2: MDHEN, SYDVKM. CDR3 length equals 13 residues. The CDR3 nucleotides read TGTGCCAGCAGTGCGGGGGGTGGGAATGAGCAGTTCTTC. Amino acids: CASSAGGGNEQFF.

This clonotype has only a few counts. This chain links TRBV28 with TRBJ2-4; a weak D match, TRBD2 (5 bases). This CDR3 comprises 14 residues. Germline CDR1 MDHEN, CDR2 SYDVKM. Trimming removed 2 bases at V and 8 bases at J, with 13 bases between. The CDR3 DNA is TGTGCCAGCAGTTTAGCGCAGGACGGGGACATTCAGTACTTC. As protein: CASSLAQDGDIQYF.

This clonotype showed up many times. The chain uses TRBV2 and TRBJ2-7; no clear D. Looked up from germline, CDR1 is SNHLY and CDR2 is FYNNEI. This CDR3 contains 13 residues. Trimming stripped 6 bases from V and 3 bases from J, with 12 bases between. In DNA form, the CDR3 reads TGTGCCAGCAGCCCTGAGGCCCTCTACGAGCAGTACTTC. It codes for CASSPEALYEQYF. The full variable domain, its missing parts supplied by reference TRBV2 and TRBJ2-7, is EPEVTQTPSHQVTQMGQEVILRCVPISNHLYFYWYRQILGQKVEFLVSFYNNEISEKSEIFDDQFSVERPDGSNFTLKIRSTKLEDSAMYFCASSPEALYEQYFGPGTRLTVT.

The chain uses TRBV7-6 and TRBJ2-3; 10 positions agree with TRBD1. Germline CDR1 is SGHVS and CDR2 is FNYEAQ. This CDR3 spans 16 amino acids. V was clipped by 3 bases and J by 1 base; unmatched bases: 4. The chain's CDR3 is CASSFLDRGRTDTQYF. Written as DNA, the CDR3 is TGTGCCAGCAGCTTTCTCGACAGGGGGCGCACAGATACGCAGTATTTT.

J is TRBJ1-5 and V is TRBV9, with TRBD1 as a possible D gene (5 bases). The CDR3 is 12 residues long. Germline V lookup: CDR1 SGDLS, CDR2 YYNGEE. Trimming left V 7 bases short and J 7 bases short, with 12 bases between. The CDR3 bases are TGTGCCAGCGGGGTCGAGGGGCAGCCCCAGCATTTT. It is translated as CASGVEGQPQHF.

This clonotype was seen only once. The rearrangement links TRBV11-2 to TRBJ2-5; D is unclear. Germline CDR1 is SGHAT and CDR2 is FQNNGV. The V end was cut by 1 base, the J end by 2 bases, with 14 bases between. This CDR3 has 16 amino acids. DNA for the CDR3: TGTGCCAGCAGCTTAGTGCATGGGGAAATACAAGAGACCCAGTACTTC. It specifies CASSLVHGEIQETQYF.

This clonotype was detected ten times or more. This chain links TRBV12-3 or TRBV12-4 with TRBJ2-1; TRBD2 matches at 10 bases. This CDR3 is built from 15 residues. Germline trimming cut 2 bases from V and 2 bases from J; bases unmatched to any gene: 0. CDR3 DNA sequence: TGTGCCAGCAGTTTAACTAGCGGGGCCTACAATGAGCAGTTCTTC. Translated: CASSLTSGAYNEQFF.

This clonotype has a count of ten or more. The chain uses TRBV4-1 and TRBJ1-1, with D possibly TRBD1 on 6 matching bases. There are 14 residues in the CDR3. The germline gives CDR1 MGHRA, CDR2 YSYEKL. V was shortened by 4 bases and J by 4 bases, with 13 bases between the two germline ends. The CDR3 here is CASSLKGEITEAFF. DNA for the CDR3: TGCGCCAGCAGCCTAAAGGGGGAAATCACTGAAGCTTTCTTT.

This clonotype has a count of ten or more. V is TRBV9 and J is TRBJ1-1; perhaps TRBD1 as D (5 bases). The germline gives CDR1 SGDLS, CDR2 YYNGEE. The CDR3 totals 14 residues. Trimming removed 0 bases at V and 5 bases at J, with 11 bases between. The CDR3 DNA reads as TGTGCCAGCAGCGTAGAAGAGGGGAGGACTGAAGCTTTCTTT. Amino acid sequence: CASSVEEGRTEAFF.

This clonotype has just a few counts. The chain has TRBV12-3 or TRBV12-4 and TRBJ1-1; the match to TRBD1 covers 9 bases. V shed 5 bases and J 5 bases; nucleotides not matched to a gene: 6. CDR3 length equals 14 residues. Here the CDR3 reads CASSIGQGTTEAFF. CDR3 bases: TGTGCCAGCAGTATCGGACAGGGGACGACTGAAGCTTTCTTT.

The chain is built from TRBV7-6 and TRBJ2-3, with unresolved D. Germline CDR1 reads SGHVS; CDR2 reads FNYEAQ. V was cut by 5 bases and J by 0 bases, with 12 bases left in between. The CDR3 length is 15 residues. The CDR3 protein is CASSPYPGSTDTQYF. The CDR3 DNA reads as TGTGCCAGCAGCCCATACCCGGGTAGCACAGATACGCAGTATTTT.

The chain couples TRBV14 to TRBJ2-3; 13 nucleotides match TRBD2. CDR1 is SGHDN, CDR2 FVKESK, per germline. This CDR3 contains 17 residues. The J segment lost 0 bases and the V segment lost 3 bases, leaving 3 bases of the junction unmatched. The CDR3 protein is CASSQGLAGTSTDTQYF. The CDR3 DNA sequence: TGTGCCAGCAGCCAGGGACTAGCGGGAACTAGCACAGATACGCAGTATTTT.

This clonotype came up many times. This chain joins TRBV6-5 and TRBJ2-3; D not resolved. The CDR3 is 16 amino acids. The V gene lost 2 bases and the J gene lost 0 bases, with 12 bases spanning the gap. From germline, CDR1 is MNHEY and CDR2 SVGAGI. In DNA form, the CDR3 reads TGTGCCAGCAGTTACAGGGCGGCCGGTAGCACAGATACGCAGTATTTT. Its translation: CASSYRAAGSTDTQYF.

The rearrangement links TRBV6-1 to TRBJ2-7, with D perhaps TRBD1 (5 bases). TRBJ2-1 explains the end of the DNA better; the J call may be wrong. This CDR3 is 14 amino acids long. Germline CDR1 is MNHNS and CDR2 is SASEGT. CDR3 nucleotide sequence: TGTGCCAGCAGTGAAGCGTGGCAGGGCTACGAGCAGTTCTTC. This encodes CASSEAWQGYEQFF.

Many counts were recorded for this clonotype. The chain employs TRBV19 and TRBJ2-3; 8 positions match TRBD2. The V gene's germline CDR1 is LNHDA and CDR2 SQIVND (reference sequence). V trimming: 0 bases; J trimming: 2 bases; junction bases outside the gene matches: 4. The CDR3 is 16 residues long. The CDR3 protein is CASSIDTSGFTDTQYF. As DNA, the CDR3 is TGTGCCAGTAGTATAGACACTAGCGGATTCACAGATACGCAGTATTTT.

This clonotype has more than one count but fewer than ten. J is TRBJ2-7 and V is TRBV18, with a weak D call TRBD1 (6 bases). The length of the CDR3 is 16 residues. The germline V and J ends were trimmed by 0 bases and 3 bases, with 15 bases remaining between them. The germline V gene has CDR1 KGHSH and CDR2 LQKENI. The CDR3 protein is CASSPPGGPDLYEQYF. The CDR3 nucleotides read TGTGCCAGCTCACCACCTGGGGGCCCCGACCTCTACGAGCAGTACTTC.

The chain has TRBV15 and TRBJ2-5, with a weak D call TRBD1 (7 bases). Germline-derived CDR1 and CDR2 are LNHNV and YYDKDF (reference sequence). The germline V and J ends were trimmed by 3 bases and 2 bases, with 13 bases remaining between them. CDR3 size: 15 residues. This CDR3 is CATSRIQGGQETQYF. The CDR3 DNA reads as TGTGCCACCAGCAGGATCCAGGGGGGACAAGAGACCCAGTACTTC.

This clonotype was counted many times. The genes are TRBV4-1 and TRBJ2-5; D possibly matches TRBD1 or TRBD2 (5 bases each). The CDR3 is 15 amino acids. Deletions cut 4 bases from V and 1 base from J, with 13 bases between. Germline assignment: CDR1 MGHRA and CDR2 YSYEKL. CDR3 region: CASSPRSGPQETQYF. The CDR3 region has the DNA TGCGCCAGCAGCCCCCGTTCGGGGCCCCAAGAGACCCAGTACTTC.

This clonotype was seen only a few times. The chain carries TRBV13 and TRBJ2-1, with 7 nucleotides matching TRBD1. Losses at the gene ends were 5 bases for V and 0 bases for J; bases not matched to a gene: 10. Germline CDR1 is PRHDT and CDR2 is FYEKMQ (reference sequence). The CDR3 consists of 17 residues. The CDR3 protein is CASSIDRVRSSYNEQFF. The CDR3 region has the DNA TGTGCCAGCAGCATAGACAGGGTAAGGAGCTCCTACAATGAGCAGTTCTTC.

This clonotype was counted only a few times. The chain links TRBV29-1 to TRBJ2-3; a possible D gene is TRBD2 (6 bases). The CDR3 is 19 residues long. The germline V and J ends were trimmed by 1 base and 0 bases, with 23 bases remaining between them. Germline CDR1 and CDR2: SQVTM and ANQGSEA. CDR3 sequence reads: CSVEGLLADLQTSTDTQYF. The CDR3 DNA follows: TGCAGCGTTGAAGGTCTGTTAGCGGACCTTCAAACTAGCACAGATACGCAGTATTTT.

The chain has TRBV12-3 or TRBV12-4 and TRBJ1-2; 7 nucleotides agree with TRBD1. The CDR3 is 16 amino acids. V was pared by 7 bases and J by 4 bases, with 15 bases of the junction left unmatched. CDR3 sequence reads: CASKRTGEPSIYGYTF. The CDR3 DNA reads as TGTGCCAGCAAAAGGACAGGCGAACCCTCTATCTATGGCTACACCTTC.

The CDR3 reads CASSHLGRTGNTGELFF. CDR3 DNA sequence: TGTGCCAGCAGCCACTTAGGGCGGACAGGGAACACCGGGGAGCTGTTTTTT. The genes are TRBV7-8 and TRBJ2-2; the match to TRBD1 covers 7 bases. The CDR3 consists of 17 residues. Germline V gene sequence: CDR1 SGHVS, CDR2 FQNEAQ. J gave up 1 base and V 5 bases, and 10 bases lay outside the gene matches.

The CDR3 loop reads CASSAEWATGELFF. CDR3 nucleotide sequence: TGTGCCAGCAGCGCAGAGTGGGCCACCGGGGAGCTGTTTTTT. The rearrangement joins TRBV7-9 to TRBJ2-2, with unresolved D. The V and J ends lost 5 bases and 4 bases respectively, with 11 bases between them. CDR3 length: 14 residues. The germline CDR1 and CDR2 sequences are SEHNR and FQNEAQ (reference sequence).

This clonotype was observed a handful of times. This sequence joins TRBV12-3 or TRBV12-4 and TRBJ2-3; a possible D gene is TRBD2 (6 bases). The V end lost 6 bases, the J end lost 2 bases, and 12 bases lay between the germline ends. This CDR3 contains 14 residues. The CDR3 loop reads CASSHSGLTDTQYF. The CDR3 DNA is TGTGCCAGCAGCCATAGCGGACTCACAGATACGCAGTATTTT.